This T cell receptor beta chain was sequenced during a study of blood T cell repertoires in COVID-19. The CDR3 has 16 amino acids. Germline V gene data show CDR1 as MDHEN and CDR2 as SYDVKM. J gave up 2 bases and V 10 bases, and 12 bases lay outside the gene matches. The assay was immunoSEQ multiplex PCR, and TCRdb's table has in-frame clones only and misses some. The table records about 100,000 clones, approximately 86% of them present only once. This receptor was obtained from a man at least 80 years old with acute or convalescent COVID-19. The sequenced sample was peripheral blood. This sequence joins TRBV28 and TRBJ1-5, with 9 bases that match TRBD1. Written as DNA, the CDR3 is TGTGCCACTCGCCGACAGGGGGTGGGGGGCAATCAGCCCCAGCATTTT. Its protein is CATRRQGVGGNQPQHF.